The 24 T cell receptor beta chains reported below all come from one sample, sequenced in a study of blood T cell repertoires in COVID-19 (TCRdb year 2020). The library was prepared using the immunoSEQ multiplex PCR assay. In TCRdb, the immuneACCESS table is reduced to in-frame sequences with V and J assigned. These tables do not hold every clone; where another copy was compared, an unresolved V gene accounts for under half, and the others remain unexplained. Recorded for this sample are 100,000 to 150,000 clones; about 91% of them occurred a single time. Of the sample, approximately 10% falls within the top ten clones. What was sequenced was peripheral blood. Receptor source: a man aged 45-65 years with acute or convalescent COVID-19.

The chain couples TRBV28 to TRBJ1-4, with TRBD1 matching over 12 bases. The germline CDR1 and CDR2 sequences are MDHEN and SYDVKM. The length of the CDR3 is 18 residues. After removal of 2 bases from V and 8 bases from J, the junction contained 12 bases not matched to a gene. CDR3 bases: TGTGCCAGCAGTTTAACGACCGGGACAGGGGGCGCGCGGGAAAAACTGTTTTTT. It encodes CASSLTTGTGGAREKLFF.

The chain joins TRBV30 to TRBJ1-1; D is possibly TRBD1 (5 bases). The CDR3 spans 13 residues. Trimming pared 0 bases from V and 1 base from J, leaving 6 bases between. From germline, CDR1 is GTSNPN and CDR2 SVGIG (reference sequence). CDR3 residues: CAWSVDRNTEAFF. DNA for the CDR3: TGTGCCTGGAGTGTAGACAGGAACACTGAAGCTTTCTTT. The whole variable domain, filled in from reference TRBV30 and TRBJ1-1, reads SQTIHQWPATLVQPVGSPLSLECTVEGTSNPNLYWYRQAAGRGLQLLFYSVGIGQISSEVPQNLSASRPQDRQFILSSKKLLLSDSGFYLCAWSVDRNTEAFFGQGTRLTVV.

This chain connects TRBV5-1 to TRBJ2-1, with 7 positions matching TRBD2. Germline loops: CDR1 SGHRS, CDR2 YFSETQ. There are 15 residues in the CDR3. The trim removed 2 bases at V and 7 bases at J, leaving 9 bases unmatched. The CDR3 sequence is CASSFSAGPRNEQFF. CDR3 bases: TGCGCCAGCAGCTTTTCAGCGGGGCCACGGAATGAGCAGTTCTTC.

The chain combines TRBV24-1 with TRBJ1-5, with D perhaps TRBD1 (5 bases). Germline CDR1 and CDR2: KGHDR and SFDVKD. Trimming took off 6 bases at V and 4 bases at J, with 12 bases between the two ends. The CDR3 has 14 residues. The CDR3 loop reads CATSRRGENQPQHF. DNA of the CDR3: TGTGCCACCAGTCGGCGGGGGGAGAATCAGCCCCAGCATTTT.

The V call is TRBV4-2, the J call TRBJ2-1; TRBD2 matches at 7 bases. V was pared by 0 bases and J by 0 bases, with 2 bases of the junction left unmatched. The CDR3 has 16 residues. The germline V gene has CDR1 LGHNA and CDR2 YNFKEQ. This chain's CDR3 is CASSQEERGSYNEQFF. The CDR3 nucleotides are TGTGCCAGCAGCCAAGAAGAGCGGGGCTCCTACAATGAGCAGTTCTTC.

Here the CDR3 DNA reads TGTGCCAGCAGCCCCTGGGACTCTTTCGGGGCCAATGAGCAGTTCTTC. Translating it yields CASSPWDSFGANEQFF. This chain uses TRBV3-1 (or the pseudogene TRBV3-2) with TRBJ2-1; a weak D match, TRBD2 (6 bases). CDR1 is LGHDT and CDR2 is YNNKEL in the germline V gene (reference sequence). The CDR3 spans 16 residues. V was pared by 4 bases and J by 6 bases, with 19 bases between.

This clone was seen more than once but under ten times. V gene TRBV7-2 combines with J gene TRBJ1-2, with 8 nucleotides matching TRBD1. This CDR3 is 18 amino acids long. J lost 2 bases, V lost 2 bases, and 13 bases had no gene match. The V gene's germline CDR1 is SGHTA and CDR2 FQGNSA. Here the CDR3 DNA reads TGTGCCAGCAGCTTAAGCGGCAGGGGGCTCGGACAGAACTATGGCTACACCTTC. Translation: CASSLSGRGLGQNYGYTF.

The rearrangement joins TRBV18 to TRBJ1-1, with D possibly matching TRBD1 (5 bases). The V and J ends lost 2 bases and 4 bases respectively, with 11 bases between them. This CDR3 comprises 14 residues. Germline values: CDR1 KGHSH, CDR2 LQKENI. This CDR3 is CASSPGQGGTEAFF. In nucleotides, the CDR3 is TGTGCCAGCTCACCAGGGCAGGGTGGCACTGAAGCTTTCTTT.

The CDR3 bases are TGTGCCAGCAGAAGCTCCGCAGGGGAAGCTTTCTTT. Translated, it gives CASRSSAGEAFF. V gene TRBV2 combines with J gene TRBJ1-1, with a weak D call TRBD1 (5 bases). CDR3 length equals 12 residues. Trimming stripped 6 bases from V and 8 bases from J, with 13 bases between. CDR1 and CDR2 from the germline V gene are SNHLY and FYNNEI.

This chain joins TRBV18 and TRBJ1-1; 7 bases map to TRBD1. This CDR3 has 14 amino acids. From germline, CDR1 is KGHSH and CDR2 LQKENI. J gave up 6 bases and V 3 bases, and 7 bases lay outside the gene matches. DNA of the CDR3: TGTGCCAGCTCACCTACGACAGGGCAGGCTGAAGCTTTCTTT. As protein: CASSPTTGQAEAFF.

The rearrangement links TRBV5-1 to TRBJ2-2; D ambiguous. The V gene's germline CDR1 is SGHRS and CDR2 YFSETQ. The CDR3 is 14 residues long. Trimming stripped 3 bases from V and 0 bases from J, with 6 bases between. CDR3 protein: CASSSGANTGELFF. The CDR3 DNA follows: TGCGCCAGCAGCTCGGGTGCGAACACCGGGGAGCTGTTTTTT.

The V and J genes are TRBV28 and TRBJ1-2; unclear D gene. From germline, CDR1 is MDHEN and CDR2 SYDVKM. The V end was cut by 5 bases, the J end by 1 base, with 5 bases between. There are 12 residues in the CDR3. CDR3 residues: CASSGLNYGYTF. The DNA of the CDR3 is TGTGCCAGCAGTGGCCTTAACTATGGCTACACCTTC.

V gene TRBV29-1 combines with J gene TRBJ2-7, with 9 positions matching TRBD2. There are 16 residues in the CDR3. Germline V CDR1 and CDR2: SQVTM, ANQGSEA. CDR3 in DNA: TGCAAGAGGGGGGAAATTAGCGGGAGAGGTTACTACGAGCAGTACTTC. Its protein is CKRGEISGRGYYEQYF.

This clone was picked up one time. V gene TRBV6-5 combines with J gene TRBJ1-2; weak D call: TRBD1 (5 bases). The CDR3 is 14 amino acids. Trimming removed 2 bases from V and 5 bases from J, with 12 bases in between. Germline values: CDR1 MNHEY, CDR2 SVGAGI. CDR3 sequence: CASSYVGEGYGYTF. The CDR3 region has the DNA TGTGCCAGCAGTTACGTAGGGGAAGGGTATGGCTACACCTTC.

This clone was observed a single time. The V call is TRBV4-2, the J call TRBJ2-1; 8 bases line up with TRBD2. Germline trimming cut 1 base from V and 10 bases from J; bases unmatched to any gene: 12. Germline V gives CDR1 LGHNA, CDR2 YNFKEQ. CDR3 length equals 16 residues. The CDR3 here is CASSQVSGGNRIEQFF. The CDR3 coding sequence is TGTGCCAGCAGCCAAGTGAGCGGGGGTAACAGAATAGAGCAGTTCTTC.

Only one count was recorded for this clone. The gene calls are TRBV18 and TRBJ2-3; 13 bases are a match to TRBD2. CDR1 KGHSH and CDR2 LQKENI come from the germline V gene. The ends lost 6 bases at V and 2 bases at J; junction bases unmatched: 8. CDR3 length: 17 amino acids. The CDR3 DNA reads as TGTGCCAGCTCCCAGAGGACTAGCGGGGGCTTCACAGATACGCAGTATTTT. Translating it yields CASSQRTSGGFTDTQYF.

The V call is TRBV30, the J call TRBJ1-1; D might be TRBD1 (5 bases). Trimming shortened V by 4 bases and J by 0 bases, and 27 bases separated the two germline ends. From germline, CDR1 is GTSNPN and CDR2 SVGIG (reference sequence). This CDR3 region has 19 residues. The CDR3 bases are TGTGCCTGGACCCGTATAGGGGTCCACGGGGGGAGTTTGAACACTGAAGCTTTCTTT. This encodes CAWTRIGVHGGSLNTEAFF.

This chain connects TRBV19 to TRBJ2-4; TRBD2 agrees at 7 bases. Germline loops: CDR1 LNHDA, CDR2 SQIVND (reference sequence). Trimming cost V 6 bases and J 1 base; bases outside gene matches: 18. This CDR3 has 19 residues. The DNA for the CDR3 is TGTGCCAGTAGGGGGAAGCGGGGAGCCCTCACCGCGGCCAAAAACATTCAGTACTTC. Protein product: CASRGKRGALTAAKNIQYF.

CDR3 sequence reads: CASSRNAGESGGANVLTF. For the CDR3, the DNA is TGCGCCAGCAGCAGAAATGCGGGAGAATCGGGAGGGGCCAACGTCCTGACTTTC. The V call is TRBV5-1, the J call TRBJ2-6, with TRBD2 identical over 7 bases. V was pared by 4 bases and J by 4 bases, with 14 bases of the junction left unmatched. The CDR3 spans 18 residues. Germline V gene lookup returns CDR1 SGHRS and CDR2 YFSETQ. Filled out from reference TRBV5-1 and TRBJ2-6, the complete variable domain reads KAGVTQTPRYLIKTRGQQVTLSCSPISGHRSVSWYQQTPGQGLQFLFEYFSETQRNKGNFPGRFSGRQFSNSRSEMNVSTLELGDSALYLCASSRNAGESGGANVLTFGAGSRLTVL.

This clone has more than one count but fewer than ten. The chain combines TRBV27 with TRBJ2-1, with 7 bases lining up with TRBD1. Germline trimming cut 1 base from V and 2 bases from J; bases unmatched to any gene: 11. Per the germline V gene, CDR1 is MNHEY and CDR2 is SMNVEV (reference sequence). There are 18 residues in the CDR3. The CDR3: CASSLFTGWTGPYNEQFF. CDR3 in DNA: TGTGCCAGCAGTTTATTCACGGGGTGGACAGGCCCCTACAATGAGCAGTTCTTC.

The count of this clone is one. The V and J genes are TRBV2 and TRBJ2-1; 7 nucleotides match TRBD2. Trimming at V came to 0 bases and at J to 15 bases, leaving 5 bases not matched to a gene. The germline gives CDR1 SNHLY, CDR2 FYNNEI. This CDR3 spans 12 amino acids. CDR3 region: CASSEARGRGFF. The CDR3 DNA reads as TGTGCCAGCAGTGAAGCGCGAGGGAGGGGGTTCTTC.

The genes are TRBV28 and TRBJ1-2; D remains ambiguous. The CDR3 runs to 13 residues. V was pared by 10 bases and J by 2 bases, with 14 bases between. Germline lookup yields CDR1 MDHEN and CDR2 SYDVKM. The DNA of the CDR3 is TGTGCCACCTGTGAGGTCCTCAACTATGGCTACACCTTC. It translates to CATCEVLNYGYTF.

The chain joins TRBV28 to TRBJ2-2, with 10 positions matching TRBD1. The V gene end was trimmed by 4 bases and the J gene end by 7 bases; junction bases not matched to a gene: 12. In germline, CDR1 is MDHEN, CDR2 SYDVKM. CDR3 length equals 17 residues. The CDR3: CASSSRPGQGIHGELFF. The DNA for the CDR3 is TGTGCCAGCAGTTCGCGCCCGGGACAGGGGATCCACGGGGAGCTGTTTTTT.

The genes are TRBV28 and TRBJ2-2; 8 bases map to TRBD1. CDR3 size: 18 residues. The V segment lost 5 bases and the J segment 5 bases; nucleotides outside the gene matches: 16. The germline V gene encodes CDR1 MDHEN and CDR2 SYDVKM. CDR3 coding DNA: TGTGCCAGCAGTCTGACTCCAGGGGGCGATGTGGGTACCGGGGAGCTGTTTTTT. It is translated as CASSLTPGGDVGTGELFF.